Presented here are 14 T cell receptor gamma chains from one specimen sequenced in a study of γδ T cells in repeated Plasmodium falciparum infection. Flow sorting of PBMC yielded separate Vgamma9/Vdelta2+ and Vdelta2-negative gammadelta T cell populations for bulk repertoire analysis. TCRdb fed the multiplex PCR reads into CATT to redo clone calling. The table shows more than 20,000 gamma-chain clones, with 2.5% to 3.5% occurring only once. Sequencing was performed on gamma-delta T cells from blood. The receptor source for this set is a pool of human donors (malaria-infected and uninfected, not separated).

This clone was counted only a few times. The chain couples TRGV3 to TRGJ1 or TRGJ2. Assignment of the J gene here rests on matching the DNA to germline, because TCRdb gives none. CDR1 is VTNTFY and CDR2 is YDVSTARD in the germline V gene (reference sequence). Trimming removed 2 bases from V and 4 bases from J; junction bases left unmatched: 14. The CDR3 contains 16 residues. The CDR3 bases are TGTGCCACCTGGGACATCGCCCCCCCCCCCTATTATAAGAAACTCTTT. It translates to CATWDIAPPPYYKKLF.

Comments on this clone: TCRdb has a much larger clone's protein, which differs at residue 8 from the translation of this DNA, likely because of a read error; what is shown is the protein translated from the DNA. CDR3 sequence reads: CALWEIPSWLGKKIKVF. CDR3 nucleotides: TGTGCCTTGTGGGAGATCCCTAGTTGGTTGGGCAAAAAAATCAAGGTATTT. The J gene is TRGJP, the V gene TRGV9. The J gene is absent in TCRdb and was assigned here via DNA matching to germline. V shed 3 bases and J 9 bases; nucleotides not matched to a gene: 11. This CDR3 has 17 amino acids. Per the germline V gene, CDR1 is GITISATS and CDR2 is ISYDGTV (reference sequence).

This clone was counted many times. A read error likely explains why the TCRdb protein, taken from a much larger clone, differs from this DNA's translation at residue 14; the protein shown is translated from the DNA. V is TRGV9 and J is TRGJP. Germline matching of the DNA provided the J gene here, since TCRdb leaves it blank. The V gene's germline CDR1 is GITISATS and CDR2 ISYDGTV (reference sequence). CDR3 size: 17 residues. The CDR3 loop is CALWEVPLELGKKVKVF. The CDR3 DNA is TGTGCCTTGTGGGAGGTGCCGTTGGAGTTGGGCAAAAAAGTCAAGGTATTT.

Points on this clone: A far more abundant clone sits one base away, making this likely a read error. V is TRGV8 and J is TRGJP2. The J gene, left out of TCRdb, was set here by checking the DNA against germline. Germline loops: CDR1 VENAVY, CDR2 YDSYNSRV. The CDR3 covers 13 residues. CDR3 in DNA: TGCGCCACCTGGGATACTCGGACGTGGATCAAGACGTTT. This codes for CATWDTRTWIKTF.

The sample holds many counts of this clone. The translation of this DNA and the TCRdb protein of a much larger clone differ at residue 6, probably owing to a read error; the protein shown here is translated from the DNA. The chain uses TRGV4 and TRGJ1 or TRGJ2. The J gene, missing from TCRdb, was assigned here through DNA to germline matching. There are 13 residues in the CDR3. The V gene end was trimmed by 3 bases and the J gene end by 6 bases; junction bases not matched to a gene: 8. Germline values: CDR1 EGSTGY, CDR2 YDSYTSSV. CDR3 loop: CATWDWRCYKKLF. The CDR3 coding sequence is TGTGCCACCTGGGATTGGCGGTGTTATAAGAAACTCTTT.

Regarding this clone: The protein in TCRdb stems from a much larger clone and differs at residue 2 from this DNA's translation, likely a read error; here the protein is translated from the DNA. This chain uses TRGV4 with TRGJ1 or TRGJ2. The J gene, absent from TCRdb, was called here by matching the DNA to germline. Per germline, CDR1 EGSTGY and CDR2 YDSYTSSV. The CDR3 contains 13 residues. CDR3 in DNA: TGTACCACCTGGGATAGTATGAGTTATAAGAAACTCTTT. Its protein product is CTTWDSMSYKKLF.

This clone was picked up a small number of times. It differs at one base from a far larger clone, so likely a read error. The same CDR3 is also encoded by other DNA sequences in this sample. TRGV9 is the V gene, and the J gene was not called. This CDR3 comprises 13 residues. CDR1 and CDR2 from the germline V gene are GITISATS and ISYDGTV (reference sequence). CDR3 DNA sequence: TGTGCCTTGTGGGAGCCCCATCGTGTTAAGAAACTTTTT. Its protein is CALWEPHRVKKLF.

This clone has a handful of counts. This DNA translates differently at residue 6 from the TCRdb protein, which is that of a much larger clone; a read error is likely, and the protein shown is the DNA's own translation. The V gene is TRGV4, the J gene TRGJ1 or TRGJ2. The J gene, absent from TCRdb, was called here by matching the DNA to germline. V lost 2 bases, J lost 8 bases, and 9 bases stayed unmatched. Germline V gene data show CDR1 as EGSTGY and CDR2 as YDSYTSSV. The CDR3 contains 13 residues. In DNA, the CDR3 is TGTGCCACCTGGGATGTCCGGGGGCATAAGAAACTCTTT. Translating it yields CATWDVRGHKKLF.

In its sample, this clone was seen many times. The V call is TRGV3, the J call TRGJ1 or TRGJ2. The J gene, left out of TCRdb, was set here by checking the DNA against germline. Per the germline V gene, CDR1 is VTNTFY and CDR2 is YDVSTARD (reference sequence). This CDR3 has 20 residues. Trimming at V came to 0 bases and at J to 2 bases, leaving 22 bases not matched to a gene. Here the CDR3 reads CATWDRLFGVSTVDYYKKLF. In DNA form, the CDR3 reads TGTGCCACCTGGGACAGGCTTTTCGGGGTTTCGACAGTAGATTATTATAAGAAACTCTTT.

At least ten counts were recorded for this clone. A much larger clone lies one base from this, so it may be a read error. J is TRGJ1 or TRGJ2 and V is TRGV8. No J segment appears in TCRdb, so it was assigned here by matching the sequence to germline. This CDR3 has 12 amino acids. V dropped 2 bases and J dropped 10; count of bases not matched to a gene: 8. CDR1 is VENAVY, CDR2 YDSYNSRV, per germline. The DNA for the CDR3 is TGTGCCACCTGGGATAAATATTGGAAGAAACTCTTT. It translates to CATWDKYWKKLF.

This clone was found a few times. Since a far larger clone is one base different, this is likely a read error. Other DNA variants within this sample encode the same CDR3. CDR3 residues: CALAGLNYYKKLF. In DNA form, the CDR3 reads TGTGCTCTTGCCGGGCTGAATTATTATAAGAAACTCTTT. The chain recombines TRGV9 with TRGJ1 or TRGJ2. TCRdb leaves out the J gene; it was filled in here by matching the DNA to germline. Germline lookup yields CDR1 GITISATS and CDR2 ISYDGTV (reference sequence). The CDR3 extends over 13 amino acids.

This clone was recorded a few times. It is likely a read error: a sequence one base away is far more abundant. This sample includes further DNA sequences coding for the same CDR3. The chain couples TRGV9 to TRGJP. TCRdb is silent on the J gene; assignment here came from matching the DNA to germline. Germline lookup yields CDR1 GITISATS and CDR2 ISYDGTV (reference sequence). This CDR3 region has 17 residues. The DNA of the CDR3 is TGTGCCTTGTGGGAGGGCCCCCGAGAGTTAGGCAAAAAAATCAAGGTATTT. It translates to CALWEGPRELGKKIKVF.

This clone has at least ten counts. The chain has TRGV5 and TRGJ1 or TRGJ2. This CDR3 has 15 residues. Losses at the gene ends were 2 bases for V and 0 bases for J; bases not matched to a gene: 7. Germline CDR1 is VINAFY and CDR2 is YDVSNSKD. In nucleotides, the CDR3 is TGTGCCACCTGGGACATCTACCGGAATTATTATAAGAAACTCTTT. This gives the protein CATWDIYRNYYKKLF.

This clone showed up just a few times. A much bigger clone sits one base away, suggesting this may be a read error. The chain has TRGV2 and TRGJ1 or TRGJ2. The J gene is not listed in TCRdb, so it was assigned here from a DNA match to germline. CDR1 and CDR2 (germline): EGSNGY, YDSYNSKV. The CDR3 loop spans 15 amino acids. CDR3: CATWDGHRVYYKKLF. The CDR3 DNA reads as TGTGCCACCTGGGACGGACACAGGGTTTATTACAAGAAACTCTTT.